Listed here are 22 T cell receptor beta chains from one sample, sequenced in a study of Graves' ophthalmopathy and Graves' hyperthyroidism. The study amplified TCR beta CDR3 regions using RNA transcripts. HTBI primers were used in a first-round RT-PCR, which preceded a second-round multiplex PCR. A single record per CDR3 protein comes from TCRdb applying MiXCR to the multiplex PCR reads. Among around 520,000 distinct CDR3 sequences, under 45% were seen once, and the ten largest hold around 4.6%. The sample comprised peripheral blood or thyroid tissue (not recorded which). These receptors were obtained from an adult man with Graves' hyperthyroidism.

This clonotype was detected many times. The chain combines TRBV10-3 with TRBJ2-2; a possible D gene is TRBD2 (6 bases). The length of the CDR3 is 14 residues. Trimming took 6 bases from V and 6 from J, leaving 14 bases between them. The germline CDR1 and CDR2 sequences are ENHRY and SYGVKD. The CDR3 loop reads CAISARGEAGELFF. The CDR3 nucleotides are TGTGCCATCAGCGCTCGAGGGGAGGCCGGGGAGCTGTTTTTT.

Only a few counts were recorded for this clonotype. The chain joins TRBV7-2 to TRBJ1-1; D is perhaps TRBD1 (6 bases). The CDR3 is made up of 16 amino acids. V lost 1 base, J lost 4 bases, and 16 bases lay in between. The germline V gene encodes CDR1 SGHTA and CDR2 FQGNSA. CDR3 nucleotides: TGTGCCAGCAGCTTAGTTCGCGGGACACGGGGCACTGAAGCTTTCTTT. It translates to CASSLVRGTRGTEAFF.

With respect to this clonotype: A read error is possible here, since a much larger clone lies one base away. The V call is TRBV5-1, the J call TRBJ1-1, with D unclear. CDR1 SGHRS and CDR2 YFSETQ come from the germline V gene. V was shortened by 0 bases and J by 0 bases, with 9 bases between the two germline ends. The length of the CDR3 is 15 residues. CDR3 DNA sequence: TGCGCCAGCAGCTTGGCTGGACTCATGAACACTGAAGCTTTCTTT. Translating gives CASSLAGLMNTEAFF.

This clonotype was observed a single time. The chain employs TRBV29-1 and TRBJ2-7; D may match TRBD1 or TRBD2 (5 bases each). CDR3 size: 12 residues. Germline V CDR1 and CDR2: SQVTM, ANQGSEA. CDR3 sequence reads: CSLRDHSYEQYF. CDR3 DNA sequence: TGCAGTTTACGGGACCACTCCTACGAGCAGTACTTC.

The gene calls are TRBV2 and TRBJ1-2; TRBD1 agrees at 7 bases. This CDR3 comprises 14 residues. The ends lost 7 bases at V and 0 bases at J; junction bases unmatched: 5. Germline lookup yields CDR1 SNHLY and CDR2 FYNNEI. The CDR3: CASKDRTANYGYTF. The DNA of the CDR3 is TGTGCCAGCAAGGACAGGACCGCTAACTATGGCTACACCTTC.

This clonotype was seen repeatedly, ten times or more. The chain joins TRBV27 to TRBJ1-6; tentatively, D is TRBD1 (5 bases). The CDR3 covers 14 residues. Germline CDR1 reads MNHEY; CDR2 reads SMNVEV (reference sequence). Trimming removed 4 bases at V and 7 bases at J, with 11 bases between. The CDR3 DNA follows: TGTGCCAGCAGTTCACCGGGACCGAATTCACCCCTCCACTTT. It encodes CASSSPGPNSPLHF.

CDR3 protein: CASSLFGGKENTEAFF. CDR3 DNA sequence: TGCGCCAGCAGCTTGTTTGGGGGTAAAGAGAACACTGAAGCTTTCTTT. The chain is built from TRBV5-1 and TRBJ1-1, with TRBD1 as a possible D gene (5 bases). The CDR3 extends over 16 amino acids. With 1 base removed from V and 1 base from J, the gap between germline ends came to 14 bases. Germline V gives CDR1 SGHRS, CDR2 YFSETQ.

This clonotype was observed at least ten times. In DNA form, the CDR3 reads TGTGCCAGCAGGCGACTGGGGACAGGACCCTCCGAGCAGTACTTC. Translation gives CASRRLGTGPSEQYF. The chain links TRBV7-2 to TRBJ2-7; 8 positions agree with TRBD1. The junction had 13 bases not matched to a gene; V was cut back by 6 bases and J by 6 bases. The CDR3 is 15 amino acids. Germline CDR1 SGHTA, CDR2 FQGNSA.

The chain employs TRBV19 and TRBJ1-3; perhaps TRBD1 as D (5 bases). The CDR3 has 13 amino acids. The germline CDR1 and CDR2 sequences are LNHDA and SQIVND (reference sequence). V dropped 6 bases and J dropped 4 bases, with 10 bases sitting between them. The CDR3 region is CASSGTSGNTIYF. The CDR3 DNA is TGTGCCAGTAGCGGGACTAGCGGAAACACCATATATTTT.

The chain combines TRBV16 with TRBJ2-7; the D is unclear. With 5 bases removed from V and 3 bases from J, the gap between germline ends came to 14 bases. This CDR3 contains 14 residues. Germline V gene sequence: CDR1 KGHSY, CDR2 FQNENV. The CDR3 DNA sequence: TGTGCCAGCAGCTACTCCGACGACCGCTACGAGCAGTACTTC. As protein: CASSYSDDRYEQYF.

The CDR3 DNA is TGTGCCAGCAGAAAGGCTAGCGGGGGGCCGCGGTACGAGCAGTACTTC. Its protein product is CASRKASGGPRYEQYF. The rearrangement joins TRBV11-2 to TRBJ2-7; 11 positions agree with TRBD2. The V gene's germline CDR1 is SGHAT and CDR2 FQNNGV. CDR3 length equals 16 residues. V shed 6 bases, J shed 4 bases, and the junction held 11 bases outside the gene matches.

This clonotype was found many times. This sequence joins TRBV24-1 and TRBJ1-2, with a weak D call TRBD1 (6 bases). Per the germline V gene, CDR1 is KGHDR and CDR2 is SFDVKD. The length of the CDR3 is 17 residues. V was shortened by 1 base and J by 4 bases, with 18 bases between the two germline ends. DNA of the CDR3: TGTGCCACCAGTGATTTCTCTTTGGGGGGCGGGGGCTATGGCTACACCTTC. Translated: CATSDFSLGGGGYGYTF.

This clonotype was found many times. The chain has TRBV29-1 and TRBJ1-1; no firm D call. The CDR3 spans 14 residues. V lost 6 bases to trimming and J lost 1 base, with 15 bases between them. Germline V gene sequence: CDR1 SQVTM, CDR2 ANQGSEA. CDR3 DNA: TGCAGCGTGACGGCCGGGCCAGGGAACACTGAAGCTTTCTTT. This translates into CSVTAGPGNTEAFF.

In this sample, this clonotype turned up many times. This chain links TRBV29-1 with TRBJ1-3, with D perhaps TRBD1 (5 bases). The germline V gene encodes CDR1 SQVTM and CDR2 ANQGSEA. The V end was cut by 5 bases, the J end by 0 bases, with 14 bases between. The CDR3 is 15 amino acids. In DNA, the CDR3 is TGCAGCGTTTCCGGGACTTCTCCCTCTGGAAACACCATATATTTT. Translation gives CSVSGTSPSGNTIYF.

This chain joins TRBV12-3 or TRBV12-4 and TRBJ2-7, with D possibly matching TRBD2 (6 bases). V lost 3 bases, J lost 0 bases, and 15 bases lay in between. The CDR3 spans 16 residues. This chain's CDR3 is CASSFFETRASYEQYF. The CDR3 DNA follows: TGTGCCAGCAGTTTTTTCGAGACTAGAGCCTCCTACGAGCAGTACTTC.

This clonotype has at least ten counts. This chain joins TRBV4-1 and TRBJ1-2; D is unresolved. This CDR3 is built from 14 residues. The V end was cut by 3 bases, the J end by 3 bases, with 11 bases between. Germline lookup yields CDR1 MGHRA and CDR2 YSYEKL. CDR3 coding DNA: TGCGCCAGCAGCCATAGTCGGGATTACTATGGCTACACCTTC. Protein sequence: CASSHSRDYYGYTF.

At least ten counts were recorded for this clonotype. The chain has TRBV6-5 and TRBJ1-1; no firm D call. The CDR3 has 17 amino acids. Germline V CDR1 and CDR2: MNHEY, SVGAGI. V was cut by 0 bases and J by 0 bases, with 14 bases left in between. This CDR3 is CASSYSLTRHLNTEAFF. The CDR3, as DNA: TGTGCCAGCAGTTACTCCTTAACCCGACATTTGAACACTGAAGCTTTCTTT.

This clonotype was recorded at least ten times. The CDR3 nucleotides read TGTGCCATAGGCACAGGGTCTGGAGAGACCCAGTACTTC. Protein: CAIGTGSGETQYF. This chain links TRBV6-5 with TRBJ2-5; a possible D gene is TRBD1 (6 bases). CDR1 MNHEY and CDR2 SVGAGI come from the germline V gene. The CDR3 is made up of 13 amino acids. Trimming cost V 10 bases and J 4 bases, with 16 bases left between them.

This clonotype was observed many times. The J gene is TRBJ1-4, the V gene TRBV9; a weak D match, TRBD1 (5 bases). The CDR3 consists of 15 residues. Trimming left V 4 bases short and J 2 bases short, with 12 bases between. CDR1 and CDR2 (germline): SGDLS, YYNGEE. The CDR3 protein is CASSPYGTTNEKLFF. CDR3 bases: TGTGCCAGCAGCCCGTACGGGACCACTAATGAAAAACTGTTTTTT.

The rearrangement links TRBV7-2 to TRBJ2-7; maybe TRBD1 (5 bases). V was pared by 3 bases and J by 1 base, with 7 bases between. There are 13 residues in the CDR3. The germline CDR1 and CDR2 sequences are SGHTA and FQGNSA. As DNA, the CDR3 is TGTGCCAGCAGCTTCGGACATTCCTACGAGCAGTACTTC. Translated, it gives CASSFGHSYEQYF.

The chain is built from TRBV10-2 and TRBJ1-2; D is undetermined. Germline-derived CDR1 and CDR2 are WSHSY and SAAADI. The CDR3 is 15 amino acids. Trimming left V 2 bases short and J 8 bases short, with 18 bases between. CDR3 region: CASSEIRSSNCGYTF. Here the CDR3 DNA reads TGCGCCAGCAGTGAGATCAGGAGCTCTAACTGCGGCTACACCTTC.

The chain is built from TRBV4-1 and TRBJ1-6; D gene uncertain. Germline V gene lookup returns CDR1 MGHRA and CDR2 YSYEKL. The CDR3 covers 16 residues. V lost 3 bases and J 9 bases, leaving 18 bases between the germline ends. The CDR3 DNA follows: TGCGCCAGCAGCCATGGAAGGTCGCCCCTTGGTTCACCCCTCCACTTT. It translates to CASSHGRSPLGSPLHF.